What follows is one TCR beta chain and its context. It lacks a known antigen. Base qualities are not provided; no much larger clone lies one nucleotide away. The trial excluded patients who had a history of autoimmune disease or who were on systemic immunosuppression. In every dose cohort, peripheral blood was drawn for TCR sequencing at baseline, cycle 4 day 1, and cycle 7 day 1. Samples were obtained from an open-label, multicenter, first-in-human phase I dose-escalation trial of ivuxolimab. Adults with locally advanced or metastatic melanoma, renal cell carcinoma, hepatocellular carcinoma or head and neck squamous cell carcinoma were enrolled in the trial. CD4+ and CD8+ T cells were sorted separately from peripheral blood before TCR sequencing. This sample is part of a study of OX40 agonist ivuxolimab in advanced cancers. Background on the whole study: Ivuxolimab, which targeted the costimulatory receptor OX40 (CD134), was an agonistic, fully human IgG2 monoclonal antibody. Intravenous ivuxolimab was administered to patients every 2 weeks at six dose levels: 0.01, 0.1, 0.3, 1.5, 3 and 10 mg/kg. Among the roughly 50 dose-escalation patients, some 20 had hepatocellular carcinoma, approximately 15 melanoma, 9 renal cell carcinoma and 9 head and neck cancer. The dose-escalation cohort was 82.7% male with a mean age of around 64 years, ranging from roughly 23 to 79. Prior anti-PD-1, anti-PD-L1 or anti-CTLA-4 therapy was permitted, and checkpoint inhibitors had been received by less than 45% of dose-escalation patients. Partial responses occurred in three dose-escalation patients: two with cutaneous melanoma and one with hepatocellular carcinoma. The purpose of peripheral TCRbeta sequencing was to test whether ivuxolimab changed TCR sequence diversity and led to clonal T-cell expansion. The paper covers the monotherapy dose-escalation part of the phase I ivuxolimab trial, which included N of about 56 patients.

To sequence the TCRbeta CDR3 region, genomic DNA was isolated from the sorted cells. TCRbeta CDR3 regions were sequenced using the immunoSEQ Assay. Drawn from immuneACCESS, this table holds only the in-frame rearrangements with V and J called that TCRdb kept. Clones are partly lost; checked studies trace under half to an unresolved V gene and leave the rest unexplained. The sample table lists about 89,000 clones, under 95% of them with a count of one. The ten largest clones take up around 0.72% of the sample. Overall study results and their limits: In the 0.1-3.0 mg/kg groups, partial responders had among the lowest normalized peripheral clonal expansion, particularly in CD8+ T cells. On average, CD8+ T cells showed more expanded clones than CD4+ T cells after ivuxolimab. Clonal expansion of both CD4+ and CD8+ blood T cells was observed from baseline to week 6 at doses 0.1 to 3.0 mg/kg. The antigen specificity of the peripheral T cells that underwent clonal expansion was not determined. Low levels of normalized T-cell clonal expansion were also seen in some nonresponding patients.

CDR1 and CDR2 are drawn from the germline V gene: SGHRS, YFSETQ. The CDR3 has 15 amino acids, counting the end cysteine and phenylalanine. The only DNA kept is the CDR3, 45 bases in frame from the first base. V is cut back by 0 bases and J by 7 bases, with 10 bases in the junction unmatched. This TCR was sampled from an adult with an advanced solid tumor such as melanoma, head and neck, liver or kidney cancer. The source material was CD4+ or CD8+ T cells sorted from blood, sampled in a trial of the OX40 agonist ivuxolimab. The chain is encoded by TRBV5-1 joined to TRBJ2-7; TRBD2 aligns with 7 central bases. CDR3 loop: CASSLGGGSPGEQYF. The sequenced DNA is TGCGCCAGCAGCTTGGGGGGAGGGTCCCCGGGGGAGCAGTACTTC.